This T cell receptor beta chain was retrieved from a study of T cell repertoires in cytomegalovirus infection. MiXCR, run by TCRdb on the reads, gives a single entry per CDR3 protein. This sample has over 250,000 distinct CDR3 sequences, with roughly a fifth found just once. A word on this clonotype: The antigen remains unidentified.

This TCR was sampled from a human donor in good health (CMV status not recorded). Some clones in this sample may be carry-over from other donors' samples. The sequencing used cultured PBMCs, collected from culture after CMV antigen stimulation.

DNA for the CDR3: TGTGCCAGCAGTTTAATGGGCGGGAGGGAATACGAGCAGTACGTC. The encoded protein is CASSLMGGREYEQYV. The chain joins TRBV27 to TRBJ2-7, with 9 positions matching TRBD2. V shed 2 bases and J 4 bases; nucleotides not matched to a gene: 6. Per the germline V gene, CDR1 is MNHEY and CDR2 is SMNVEV (reference sequence). The CDR3 has 15 residues.